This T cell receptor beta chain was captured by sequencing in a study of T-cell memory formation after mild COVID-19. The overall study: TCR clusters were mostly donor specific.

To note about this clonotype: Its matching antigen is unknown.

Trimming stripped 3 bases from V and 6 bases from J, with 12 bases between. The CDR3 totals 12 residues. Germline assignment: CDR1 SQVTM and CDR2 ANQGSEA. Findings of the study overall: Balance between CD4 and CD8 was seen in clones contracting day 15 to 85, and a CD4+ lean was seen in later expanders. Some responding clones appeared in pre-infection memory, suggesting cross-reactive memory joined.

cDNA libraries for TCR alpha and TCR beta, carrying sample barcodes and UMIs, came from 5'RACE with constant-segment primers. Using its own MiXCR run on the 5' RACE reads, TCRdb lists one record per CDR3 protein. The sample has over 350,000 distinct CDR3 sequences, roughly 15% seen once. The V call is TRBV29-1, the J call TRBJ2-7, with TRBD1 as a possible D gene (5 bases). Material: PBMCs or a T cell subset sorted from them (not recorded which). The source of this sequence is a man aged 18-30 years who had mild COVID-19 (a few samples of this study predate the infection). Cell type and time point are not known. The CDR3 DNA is TGCAGCGTTGATAGGGGCGCACGCGAGCAGTACTTC. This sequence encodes CSVDRGAREQYF.